The 8 T cell receptor beta chains presented below share a single source sample, sequenced in a study of blood T cell repertoires in COVID-19 (TCRdb year 2020). The library was produced with the immunoSEQ multiplex PCR assay. TCRdb took this table from immuneACCESS and kept in-frame rearrangements with V and J called. Such tables lack part of the clones; where checked against another copy, unresolved V genes explain under half of the gap, and the rest is unexplained. In this sample the table shows roughly 350,000 clones, more than 75% of which occur a single time. The ten top clones hold roughly 3.4% of the sample. Sequencing input: peripheral blood. Receptor source: a woman younger than 30 who had recovered from COVID-19.

J is TRBJ1-1 and V is TRBV9; possible D gene TRBD1, 5 bases. Trimming stripped 1 base from V and 1 base from J, with 8 bases between. CDR3 size: 14 residues. From germline, CDR1 is SGDLS and CDR2 YYNGEE. Here the CDR3 DNA reads TGTGCCAGCAGCGTATCGGGGGGGAACACTGAAGCTTTCTTT. Encoded protein: CASSVSGGNTEAFF.

This clone showed up just a few times. The gene calls are TRBV10-1 and TRBJ1-1; D not certain. Germline lookup yields CDR1 WNHNN and CDR2 SYGVQD (reference sequence). V was clipped by 0 bases and J by 8 bases, with 10 bases between them. The CDR3 is 13 amino acids. CDR3 loop: CASSESGREEAFF. The CDR3 DNA reads as TGCGCCAGCAGTGAGTCGGGGAGGGAGGAAGCTTTCTTT.

On this clone itself: The junction departs from the called germline gene at one end, perhaps through a read error. The chain uses TRBV11-3 and TRBJ2-6; D is possibly TRBD1 (5 bases). Germline values: CDR1 SGHNT, CDR2 YENEEA. The length of the CDR3 is 15 residues. In DNA, the CDR3 is TGTGCCAGCAGCCCAGACAGCTCTGAGGCCAACGTCCTGACTTTC. This gives the protein CASSPDSSEANVLTF.

The V gene is TRBV2, the J gene TRBJ2-5, with D perhaps matching TRBD1 (7 bases). V was pared by 8 bases and J by 2 bases, with 18 bases between. The CDR3 runs to 15 residues. Looked up from germline, CDR1 is SNHLY and CDR2 is FYNNEI. The CDR3 spells CASGLRQGLQETQYF. The CDR3 DNA sequence: TGTGCCAGCGGACTACGACAGGGCCTGCAAGAGACCCAGTACTTC.

The rearrangement uses TRBV12-5 and TRBJ2-1; D is possibly TRBD2 (5 bases). This CDR3 contains 16 residues. The V gene lost 2 bases and the J gene lost 2 bases, with 13 bases spanning the gap. CDR1 is LGHNT and CDR2 is FRNRAP in the germline V gene. The CDR3 DNA reads TGTGCTAGTGGTTTGATCTCGGGAACGGCCTACAATGAGCAGTTCTTC. It yields the protein CASGLISGTAYNEQFF.

This chain joins TRBV7-2 and TRBJ2-1, with TRBD2 matching 12 bases. CDR1 and CDR2 (germline): SGHTA, FQGNSA. The CDR3 consists of 17 residues. The J segment lost 4 bases and the V segment lost 5 bases, leaving 9 bases of the junction unmatched. The chain's CDR3 is CASSHRQLAGGYNEQFF. CDR3 sequence (DNA): TGTGCCAGCAGCCACCGACAACTAGCGGGAGGATACAATGAGCAGTTCTTC.

V gene TRBV7-2 combines with J gene TRBJ2-5; D gene unclear. The germline V and J ends were trimmed by 2 bases and 4 bases, with 5 bases remaining between them. This CDR3 has 12 residues. Germline-derived CDR1 and CDR2 are SGHTA and FQGNSA. This CDR3 reads CASSLYRETQYF. Here the CDR3 DNA reads TGTGCCAGCAGCTTATATCGAGAGACCCAGTACTTC.

The chain has TRBV6-4 and TRBJ2-1; D is ambiguous. Germline-derived CDR1 and CDR2 are MRHNA and SNTAGT. The CDR3 is 15 amino acids. V dropped 6 bases and J dropped 3 bases, with 15 bases sitting between them. This CDR3 reads CASSSDFRNYNEQFF. The DNA of the CDR3 is TGTGCCAGCAGCAGTGACTTCCGGAACTACAATGAGCAGTTCTTC.